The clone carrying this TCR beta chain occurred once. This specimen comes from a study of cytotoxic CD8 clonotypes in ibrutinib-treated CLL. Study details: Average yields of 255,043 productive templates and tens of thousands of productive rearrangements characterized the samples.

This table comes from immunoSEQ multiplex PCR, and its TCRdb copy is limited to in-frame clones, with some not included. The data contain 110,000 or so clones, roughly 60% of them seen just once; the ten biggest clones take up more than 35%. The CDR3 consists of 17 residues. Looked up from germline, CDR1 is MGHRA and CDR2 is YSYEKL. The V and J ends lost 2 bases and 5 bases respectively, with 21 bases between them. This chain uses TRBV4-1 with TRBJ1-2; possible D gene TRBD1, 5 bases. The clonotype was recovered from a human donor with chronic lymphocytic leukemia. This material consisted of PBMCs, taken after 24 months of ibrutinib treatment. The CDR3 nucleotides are TGCGCCAGCAGCCAACCTGGGAGACAGATAACACAATATGGCTACACCTTC. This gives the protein CASSQPGRQITQYGYTF.